This entry features one T cell receptor beta chain sequence. Using immunoSEQ multiplex PCR, the repertoire was profiled, and TCRdb retains in-frame clones only, with some absent. The table has 13,000 or so clones, roughly 85% seen once. The data were taken from a study of blood T cell repertoires in COVID-19. The CDR3 runs 13 residues. Germline V gene sequence: CDR1 SGHDN, CDR2 FVKESK. V shed 4 bases and J shed 5 bases, with 11 bases lying between them. This TCR derives from a man aged 35 to 55 with active or convalescent COVID-19. Source material: peripheral blood. The V gene is TRBV14, the J gene TRBJ1-1, with D maybe TRBD1 (6 bases). The CDR3, as DNA: TGTGCCAGCAGCCCATCAGGGGCGACTGAAGCTTTCTTT. Residues: CASSPSGATEAFF. Supplemented by reference TRBV14 and TRBJ1-1, the full variable domain reads EAGVTQFPSHSVIEKGQTVTLRCDPISGHDNLYWYRRVMGKEIKFLLHFVKESKQDESGMPNNRFLAERTGGTYSTLKVQPAELEDSGVYFCASSPSGATEAFFGQGTRLTVV.